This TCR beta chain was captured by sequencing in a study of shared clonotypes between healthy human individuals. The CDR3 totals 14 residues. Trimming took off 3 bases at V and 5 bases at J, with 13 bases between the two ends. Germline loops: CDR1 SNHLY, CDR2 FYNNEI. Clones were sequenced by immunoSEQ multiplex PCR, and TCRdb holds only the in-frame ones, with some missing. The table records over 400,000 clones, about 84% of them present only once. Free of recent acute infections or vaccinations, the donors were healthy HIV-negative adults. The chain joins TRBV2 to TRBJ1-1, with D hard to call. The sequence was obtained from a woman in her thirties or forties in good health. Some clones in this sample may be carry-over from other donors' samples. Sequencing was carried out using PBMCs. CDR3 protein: CASSDKRHSTEAFF. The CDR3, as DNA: TGTGCCAGCAGTGATAAGCGACATTCAACTGAAGCTTTCTTT.